This T cell receptor beta chain was sequenced during a study of vaccination effects on CD4 cells after COVID-19. The data were produced by immunoSEQ multiplex PCR, yet TCRdb's version contains in-frame clones alone and is incomplete. This repertoire shows about 31,000 clones, approximately 79% found once; its top ten account for around 5.9%. Antigen-specific CD4+ T cells expanded by the ViraFEST assay with viral peptide pools were then sequenced. Following 10 days of culture, CD4+ T cells were isolated. It was two doses of either the BNT162b2 or mRNA-1273 vaccine that participants received. Fresh IL-2-containing medium replaced half the medium on days 3 and 7. Comments on this clone: The antigen remains unidentified.

This CDR3 region has 18 residues. The V end was cut by 4 bases, the J end by 0 bases, with 17 bases between. Germline V lookup: CDR1 SGHDT, CDR2 YYEEEE. The chain has TRBV5-6 and TRBJ2-6; D might be TRBD2 (5 bases). Sequencing used CD4+ T cells from PBMCs cultured with SARS-CoV-2 spike peptides, obtained after COVID-19 vaccination. The clonotype originates from a human donor who received a COVID-19 vaccine. Some clones in this sample may be carry-over from other donors' samples. For the CDR3, the DNA is TGTGCCAGCAGCATCGGACGGGAAGTGATCTCTGGGGCCAACGTCCTGACTTTC. It is translated as CASSIGREVISGANVLTF.